A selection of T cell receptor beta chains follows, all from one sample in a study of T cells in Graves' hyperthyroidism and ophthalmopathy. MiXCR was run by TCRdb on the multiplex PCR reads, yielding one entry per CDR3 protein. In the table there are over 650,000 distinct CDR3 sequences, just under 45% of which are singletons. The sample taken for sequencing was peripheral blood or thyroid tissue (not recorded which). These receptors came from an adult man with Graves' disease, either hyperthyroidism or ophthalmopathy (not recorded which). Each CDR3 is given without its conserved first and last residue. Fields, in order: V gene, CDR3 protein.

>TRBV12-3/TRBV12-4
ASSRFGELF
>TRBV25-1
ASSEGGGAYTDTQY
>TRBV24-1
ATSSTSGAYEQY
>TRBV10-3
AISNSQGGSGNTIY
>TRBV10-2
ASSQDGLAGGPQGTGELF
>TRBV20-1
SARQGVEKLF
>TRBV3-1
ASSQDWAGTQY
>TRBV10-3
AISELWDRGGSPLH
>TRBV5-1
ASSLERAEETQY
>TRBV29-1
SVDVAGGGSNEQY
>TRBV11-2
ASRNAGNTEAF
>TRBV5-8
ASSPRGRTHPGYT
>TRBV2
ASSEQGADYKQY
>TRBV10-1
ASSEGLAVYEQY
>TRBV29-1
SVGKLNEKLF
>TRBV7-2
ASSLRSAGGGYT
>TRBV29-1
SVGGTGWTYGYT
>TRBV6-6
ASSYPGVSNQPQH
>TRBV24-1
ATSDSRQGGNQPQH
>TRBV7-2
ASLNRGTASPLH
>TRBV7-9
ASSPGQPEIEAF
>TRBV5-1
ASSHLGQGKAF
>TRBV2
ASSAHRGNNSPLH
>TRBV9
ASSVTPGGYMNTEAF
>TRBV20-1
SARTGTERGNTIY
>TRBV12-3/TRBV12-4
ASRQQGGTEAF
>TRBV19
ASSDPRTEISNYGYT
>TRBV2
ASTVGVDQPQH
>TRBV5-1
ASSITGGSEKLF
>TRBV25-1
ASSLGLGGLYGYT
>TRBV24-1
ATSDPGQGRAF
>TRBV7-2
ASSPSTGVRYEQY
>TRBV20-1
SARPGGQSYEQY
>TRBV6-5
ASSYTLSNQPQH
>TRBV20-1
SAFFTGRGYT
>TRBV7-9
ASSRQARRYETQY
>TRBV4-1
ASSQASVGGYEQY
>TRBV24-1
ATSDSWTGFSPLH
>TRBV6-6
ASRQDRGVTYGYT
>TRBV7-9
ASSRGTARHRNTEAF
>TRBV7-2
ASSLGPGAFSETQY
>TRBV2
ASRNTGGGDQPQH
>TRBV25-1
AISFLAGVGEQY
>TRBV10-3
AISEDGFGNSPLH
>TRBV7-9
ASSKTGTGGEQY
>TRBV20-1
SVSRGSSYEQY
>TRBV3-1
ASTLLSGANVLT
>TRBV6-6
ASSFPSGRKQETQY
>TRBV20-1
SARTGNTEAF
>TRBV25-1
ASSIYLCSARQGTGSPLH
>TRBV6-5
ASATQGASTDTQY
>TRBV20-1
SARDPGGDTEAF
>TRBV19
ASSTRTGEGQPQH
>TRBV7-9
ASRAIGETQY